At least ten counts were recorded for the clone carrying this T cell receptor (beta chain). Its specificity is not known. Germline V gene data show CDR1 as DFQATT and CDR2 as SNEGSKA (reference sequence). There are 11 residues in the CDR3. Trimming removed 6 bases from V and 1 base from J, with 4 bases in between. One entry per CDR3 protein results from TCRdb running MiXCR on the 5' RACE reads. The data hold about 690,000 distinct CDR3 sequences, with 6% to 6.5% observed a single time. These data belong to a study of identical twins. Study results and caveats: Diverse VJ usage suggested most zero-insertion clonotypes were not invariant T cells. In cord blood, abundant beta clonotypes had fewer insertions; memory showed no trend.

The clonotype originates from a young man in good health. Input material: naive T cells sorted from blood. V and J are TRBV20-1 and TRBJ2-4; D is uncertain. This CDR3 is CSAEAKNIQYF. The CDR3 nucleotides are TGCAGTGCGGAGGCCAAAAACATTCAGTACTTC.